This TCR beta chain was identified in a study of identical twins. TCRdb redid the calling of the 5' RACE reads with MiXCR, one entry per CDR3 protein. The sample yields more than 600,000 distinct CDR3 sequences, about 20% seen once. Overall study findings and caveats: Twins shared out-of-frame alpha sequences with excess low generation probability.

The ends lost 7 bases at V and 0 bases at J; junction bases unmatched: 3. From germline, CDR1 is MNHNS and CDR2 SASEGT. The CDR3 is 13 amino acids. As regards this clonotype: The target antigen is unknown.

These data were likewise used in another study, on T cells expressing NK-cell markers. That study reports: One of eight sequenced donors was HCMV-seronegative; the other seven were seropositive. The dominant NKG2C+ clonotypes represented about 1.0-7.0% of CD8+ T cells in five or six donors.

Material for sequencing was PBMCs. This rearrangement joins TRBV6-1 to TRBJ2-7; TRBD1 matches 7 bases. The TCR comes from a woman aged 18-29 years in good health. CDR3 loop: CASIAGGSYEQYF. The CDR3 DNA is TGTGCCAGCATTGCAGGGGGCTCCTACGAGCAGTACTTC.